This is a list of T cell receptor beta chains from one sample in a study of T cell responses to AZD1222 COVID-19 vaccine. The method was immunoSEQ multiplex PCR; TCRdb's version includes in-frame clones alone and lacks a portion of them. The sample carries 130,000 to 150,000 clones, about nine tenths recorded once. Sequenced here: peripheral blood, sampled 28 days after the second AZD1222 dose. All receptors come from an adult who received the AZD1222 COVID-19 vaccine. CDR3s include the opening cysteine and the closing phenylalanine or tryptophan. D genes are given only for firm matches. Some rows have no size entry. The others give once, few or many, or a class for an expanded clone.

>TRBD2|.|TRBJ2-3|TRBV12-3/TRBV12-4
CASRLAGTDTQYF
TGTGCCAGCAGACTAGCGGGCACAGATACGCAGTATTTT
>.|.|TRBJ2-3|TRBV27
CASSPSVRALTDTQYF
TGTGCCAGCAGTCCCTCTGTTAGAGCGCTCACAGATACGCAGTATTTT
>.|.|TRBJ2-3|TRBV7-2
CASSLGVLPDTQYF
TGTGCCAGCAGCTTAGGCGTTCTCCCAGATACGCAGTATTTT
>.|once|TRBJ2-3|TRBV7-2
CASSERGGSTDTQYF
TGTGCCAGCAGCGAGAGGGGCGGAAGCACAGATACGCAGTATTTT
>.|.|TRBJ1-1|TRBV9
CASTQGYANTEAFF
TGTGCCAGCACCCAGGGGTACGCGAACACTGAAGCTTTCTTT
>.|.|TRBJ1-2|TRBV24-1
CAADIDRPNYGYTF
TGTGCCGCAGATATCGACAGGCCTAACTATGGCTACACCTTC
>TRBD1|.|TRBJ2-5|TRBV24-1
CATSKGTGRGETQYF
TGTGCCACCAGTAAGGGGACAGGGAGGGGAGAGACCCAGTACTTC
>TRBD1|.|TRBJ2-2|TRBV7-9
CASRGASWDRGYGRELFF
TGTGCCAGCAGGGGGGCTTCGTGGGACAGAGGTTATGGAAGGGAGCTGTTTTTT
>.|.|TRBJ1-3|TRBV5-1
CASSPGGAESNTIYF
TGCGCCAGCAGTCCGGGGGGCGCAGAGTCGAACACCATATATTTT
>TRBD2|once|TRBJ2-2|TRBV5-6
CASSLGGGRAGTGELFF
TGTGCCAGCAGCTTGGGAGGCGGGAGGGCCGGAACCGGGGAGCTGTTTTTT
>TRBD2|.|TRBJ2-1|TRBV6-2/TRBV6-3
CASSHGLAGANEQFF
TGTGCCAGCAGTCACGGACTAGCGGGAGCCAATGAGCAGTTCTTC
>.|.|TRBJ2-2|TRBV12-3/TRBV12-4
CASSLNAGELFF
TGTGCCAGCAGTTTAAACGCCGGGGAGCTGTTTTTT
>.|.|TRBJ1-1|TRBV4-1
CASRSGATEAFF
TGCGCCAGCAGGTCGGGGGCGACTGAAGCTTTCTTT
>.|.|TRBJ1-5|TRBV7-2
CASSQNRNQPQHF
TGTGCCAGCAGCCAGAACCGCAATCAGCCCCAGCATTTT
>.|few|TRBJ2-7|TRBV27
CASSFGTSYEQYF
TGTGCCAGCAGTTTTGGGACGTCCTACGAGCAGTACTTC
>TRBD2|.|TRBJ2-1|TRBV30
CAWSVSGTSGRANEQFF
TGTGCCTGGAGTGTATCCGGGACTAGCGGGAGGGCCAATGAGCAGTTCTTC
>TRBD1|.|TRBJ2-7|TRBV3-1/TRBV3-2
CASSRPGQGTHEQYF
TGTGCCAGCAGCCGCCCAGGACAGGGTACCCACGAGCAGTACTTC